The source of this TCR beta chain is a study of T cell changes during pregnancy in multiple sclerosis. Clones were read by immunoSEQ multiplex PCR, and TCRdb kept only the in-frame ones, dropping some. Of about 77,000 clones in the sample, about 88% were seen once. The CDR3 is 13 residues long. The V and J ends lost 7 bases and 5 bases, in that order; junction bases with no gene match: 9. Germline CDR1 is SQVTM and CDR2 is ANQGSEA. The J gene is TRBJ2-5, the V gene TRBV29-1; 8 nucleotides line up with TRBD2. The sample consisted of peripheral blood, taken before pregnancy. The origin of this receptor is a female donor with multiple sclerosis, enrolled in a pregnancy study. The CDR3 loop is CSGRSGVAETQYF. CDR3 coding DNA: TGCAGCGGGCGTAGCGGGGTAGCTGAGACCCAGTACTTC.